This section outlines one T cell receptor (beta chain) sequence together with its context. Its cognate antigen is unknown. The data belong to a study of OX40 agonist ivuxolimab in advanced cancers. Overall study context: Subjects had a mean age of around 60 years, with a range of 23 to 79; around 80% were male.

Findings of the study overall: Normalized expansion of T-cell clones was also low for some nonresponders. Averaged across samples, CD8+ T cells carried more expanded clones than CD4+ did.

Germline assignment: CDR1 SGHRS and CDR2 YFSETQ. V gave up 4 bases and J gave up 0 bases, with 4 bases separating them. This CDR3 is built from 13 residues. Method: immunoSEQ multiplex PCR; TCRdb's copy keeps in-frame clones and lacks some. The sample carries fewer than 70,000 clones, approximately 82% recorded once. The sequence derives from an adult with an advanced solid tumor such as melanoma, head and neck, liver or kidney cancer. Sequencing was performed on CD4+ or CD8+ T cells sorted from blood, taken in a trial of the OX40 agonist ivuxolimab. The rearrangement links TRBV5-1 to TRBJ1-4; D not certain. The CDR3 nucleotides are TGCGCCAGCAGCGTGGCAACTAATGAAAAACTGTTTTTT. Protein sequence: CASSVATNEKLFF. The full variable domain, with the rest looked up from reference TRBV5-1 and TRBJ1-4, is KAGVTQTPRYLIKTRGQQVTLSCSPISGHRSVSWYQQTPGQGLQFLFEYFSETQRNKGNFPGRFSGRQFSNSRSEMNVSTLELGDSALYLCASSVATNEKLFFGSGTQLSVL.